The next 11 T cell receptor beta chains were all read from a single sample in a study of CD8+ T cells in alopecia areata. Treatment specified: oral pan-JAK inhibitor, 5-10 mg twice daily. Extracted RNA was reverse transcribed into cDNA, the sequencing template. TCRdb keeps only in-frame clones here, not all; method: immunoSEQ multiplex PCR. Counted here are 190,000 or so clones, roughly 62% occurring once; the ten biggest clones make up roughly 12%. Sample: CD8+ T cells sorted from blood, taken at week 24, from a patient treated with tofacitinib. The source of these receptors is a human donor with alopecia areata.

This chain links TRBV30 with TRBJ1-4; D gene ambiguous. CDR3 size: 14 residues. Germline-derived CDR1 and CDR2 are GTSNPN and SVGIG (reference sequence). V lost 1 base and J 8 bases, leaving 14 bases between the germline ends. CDR3 DNA sequence: TGTGCCTGGAGTGGGGGTGAGGGCTTGGAAAAACTGTTTTTT. Translating gives CAWSGGEGLEKLFF.

This chain joins TRBV7-9 and TRBJ1-5, with D perhaps TRBD1 (5 bases). CDR3 size: 13 residues. V was clipped by 4 bases and J by 5 bases, with 9 bases between them. The germline V gene encodes CDR1 SEHNR and CDR2 FQNEAQ (reference sequence). For the CDR3, the DNA is TGTGCCAGCAGCTCAGGGTCCCATCAGCCCCAGCATTTT. Translated: CASSSGSHQPQHF.

The rearrangement uses TRBV29-1 and TRBJ1-2; TRBD1 is a possible D gene (6 bases). Germline V gene sequence: CDR1 SQVTM, CDR2 ANQGSEA. The CDR3 spans 12 residues. V dropped 3 bases and J dropped 8 bases, with 13 bases sitting between them. In DNA form, the CDR3 reads TGCAGCGTTGAGCCTCAGGGGATGGGCTACACCTTC. Protein: CSVEPQGMGYTF.

The chain joins TRBV9 to TRBJ2-1; a weak D match, TRBD2 (6 bases). This CDR3 has 18 amino acids. Trimming took 4 bases from V and 2 from J, leaving 22 bases between them. The germline gives CDR1 SGDLS, CDR2 YYNGEE. The CDR3 sequence is CASSPTFELAKTYNEQFF. The DNA for the CDR3 is TGTGCCAGCAGCCCGACATTTGAACTAGCCAAAACCTACAATGAGCAGTTCTTC.

The V call is TRBV7-9, the J call TRBJ2-5, with D perhaps matching TRBD2 (6 bases). CDR3 size: 13 residues. CDR1 and CDR2 from the germline V gene are SEHNR and FQNEAQ (reference sequence). V was pared by 1 base and J by 11 bases, with 14 bases between. The CDR3 bases are TGTGCCAGCAGCTTAGGATTAGCTCGGGAGCAGTACTTC. It encodes CASSLGLAREQYF.

The chain couples TRBV13 to TRBJ2-1; possibly TRBD1 for D (6 bases). The CDR3 is made up of 15 amino acids. Between the trimmed V and J ends, which lost 1 base and 6 bases, there was a span of 13 bases. Germline V gives CDR1 PRHDT, CDR2 FYEKMQ (reference sequence). The CDR3 sequence is CASSLAGSGVNEQFF. CDR3 DNA: TGTGCCAGCAGCTTAGCGGGTTCAGGGGTCAATGAGCAGTTCTTC.

This chain connects TRBV2 to TRBJ2-5; possibly TRBD1 for D (6 bases). In germline, CDR1 is SNHLY, CDR2 FYNNEI. Trimming pared 6 bases from V and 4 bases from J, leaving 24 bases between. The CDR3 is 17 residues long. This CDR3 reads CASRRSLTGIATETQYF. In DNA, the CDR3 is TGTGCCAGCAGGAGATCGTTGACAGGCATCGCTACAGAGACCCAGTACTTC. The full variable domain, its missing parts supplied by reference TRBV2 and TRBJ2-5, is EPEVTQTPSHQVTQMGQEVILRCVPISNHLYFYWYRQILGQKVEFLVSFYNNEISEKSEIFDDQFSVERPDGSNFTLKIRSTKLEDSAMYFCASRRSLTGIATETQYFGPGTRLLVL.

The chain couples TRBV5-1 to TRBJ2-1; 7 bases map to TRBD2. Germline V gene data show CDR1 as SGHRS and CDR2 as YFSETQ. The trim removed 6 bases at V and 14 bases at J, leaving 8 bases unmatched. The CDR3 is 11 amino acids. The CDR3 DNA reads TGCGCCAGCACCGAAGGGAGGGTTAAGTTCTTC. It translates to CASTEGRVKFF.

There are a few counts of this clone. The chain recombines TRBV4-1 with TRBJ1-6; D is uncertain. V gave up 0 bases and J gave up 9 bases, with 0 bases separating them. The germline CDR1 and CDR2 sequences are MGHRA and YSYEKL. The CDR3 has 11 amino acids. The CDR3 coding sequence is TGCGCCAGCAGCCAAGATTCACCCCTCCACTTT. Its protein is CASSQDSPLHF.

This clone was seen a handful of times. The chain has TRBV29-1 and TRBJ1-2, with TRBD1 matching 8 bases. The CDR3 runs 12 residues. Unmatched junction bases numbered 2, after V lost 3 bases and J lost 5 bases. Germline V CDR1 and CDR2: SQVTM, ANQGSEA. CDR3 amino acids: CSVEDRDYGYTF. The CDR3 nucleotides are TGCAGCGTTGAGGACAGGGATTATGGCTACACCTTC.

V and J are TRBV30 and TRBJ1-2; D perhaps matches TRBD1 (6 bases). V was pared by 2 bases and J by 6 bases, with 16 bases between. The CDR3 has 14 amino acids. Germline lookup yields CDR1 GTSNPN and CDR2 SVGIG (reference sequence). CDR3 loop: CAWSLEIYRDGYTF. DNA for the CDR3: TGTGCCTGGAGTCTAGAAATCTACAGGGATGGCTACACCTTC.